These T cell receptor beta chains were read from a single sample in a study of T cells in Graves' hyperthyroidism and ophthalmopathy. TCRdb independently ran MiXCR on the multiplex PCR reads; one entry per CDR3 protein. The sample records fewer than 550,000 distinct CDR3 sequences, 15% to 17% being singletons. Sequencing was done on a sample of blood. Receptors originate from a woman aged 18-29 years with Graves' hyperthyroidism. The conserved cysteine and the conserved F or W are not part of the CDR3 here. The size of a clone is reported for some rows only, either as once, few or many, or as a class for expanded clones.

-	13	TRBJ1-1	TRBV2	ASSVTGARDTEAF
-	14	TRBJ1-3	TRBV7-3	ASSFEDRFSGNTIY
-	11	TRBJ2-1	TRBV7-2	ASSQPLGQEQF
many	14	TRBJ2-1	TRBV6-5	ASSYPGTGFRNEQF
-	15	TRBJ2-3	TRBV18	ASSPSRRPAATDTQY
few	13	TRBJ1-4	TRBV3-1	ASSQGWAGNEKLF
-	14	TRBJ2-1	TRBV4-1	ASSQRTAGMDNEQF
many	14	TRBJ2-3	TRBV9	ASSVVGGGGTDTQY
few	15	TRBJ1-4	TRBV20-1	SARGGGKLSTNEKLF
-	12	TRBJ2-5	TRBV25-1	ASRGGAAKETQY
many	13	TRBJ2-1	TRBV7-3	ASSLTGHGVNEQF
many	13	TRBJ2-5	TRBV27	ASSFKGALEETQY
-	15	TRBJ1-2	TRBV28	ASSLTGTGGPFYGYT
many	10	TRBJ2-7	TRBV6-2/TRBV6-3	ASSWQAYEQY
many	12	TRBJ2-3	TRBV20-1	SAVGAGSTDTQY
many	13	TRBJ2-7	TRBV11-3	ASSLVRQGSYEQY
few	9	TRBJ1-1	TRBV29-1	SVEDRGQAF
many	13	TRBJ2-3	TRBV11-2	ASSSEGRGTDTQY
many	14	TRBJ2-2	TRBV6-4	ASSDSRGSSTGELF
many	12	TRBJ2-2	TRBV7-8	ASKRTTNTGELF
-	10	TRBJ1-2	TRBV4-1	ASSQGERRYT
many	13	TRBJ2-1	TRBV6-2/TRBV6-3	ASSYPRDLKNEQF